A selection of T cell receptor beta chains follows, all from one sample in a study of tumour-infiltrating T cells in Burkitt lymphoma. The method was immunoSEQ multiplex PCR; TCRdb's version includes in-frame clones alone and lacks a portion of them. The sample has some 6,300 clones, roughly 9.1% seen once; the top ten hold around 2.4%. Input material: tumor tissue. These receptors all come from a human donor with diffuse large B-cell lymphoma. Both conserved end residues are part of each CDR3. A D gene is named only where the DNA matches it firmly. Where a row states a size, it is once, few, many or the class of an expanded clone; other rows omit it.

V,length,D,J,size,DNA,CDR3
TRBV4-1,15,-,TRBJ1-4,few,TGCGCCAGCAGCCAAGACAAGCTACCTCGAGAAAAACTGTTTTTT,CASSQDKLPREKLFF
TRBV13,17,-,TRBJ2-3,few,TGTGCCAGCAGTGGGAAGTATGAGGGGGGAAGCACAGATACGCAGTATTTT,CASSGKYEGGSTDTQYF
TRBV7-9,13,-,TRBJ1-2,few,TGTGCCAGCACCTCAAGGGGGGAGAGGGGCTACACCTTC,CASTSRGERGYTF
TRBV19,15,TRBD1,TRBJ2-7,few,TGTGCCAGTAGCCGGACAGGGGGCAATTCCTATGAGCAGTACTTC,CASSRTGGNSYEQYF
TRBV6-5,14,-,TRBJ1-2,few,TGTGCCAGCAGATACCTGGCAGGGACCTATGGCTACACCTTC,CASRYLAGTYGYTF
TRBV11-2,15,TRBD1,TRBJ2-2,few,TGTGCCAGCAGCCCCCGGACAGGGGGTTACGGGGAGCTGTTTTTT,CASSPRTGGYGELFF
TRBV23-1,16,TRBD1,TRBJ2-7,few,TGCGCCAGCAGTCAATCCCCCGGGACAGGCGTATACGAGCAGTACTTC,CASSQSPGTGVYEQYF
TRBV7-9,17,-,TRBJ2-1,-,TGTGCCAGCAGCTTAGCGGTGGGCCCAAGCTCCTACAATGAGCAGTTCTTC,CASSLAVGPSSYNEQFF
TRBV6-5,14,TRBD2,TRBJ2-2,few,TGTGCCAGCAGACCCCTACTAGCGGCCGGGGAGCTGTTTTTT,CASRPLLAAGELFF
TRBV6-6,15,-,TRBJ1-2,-,TGTGCCAGCAGCCTCTTGGCGGGGGTGGAGTATGGCTACACCTTC,CASSLLAGVEYGYTF
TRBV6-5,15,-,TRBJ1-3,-,TGTGCCAGCAGTTACTCGATAAGCTCTGGAAACACCATATATTTT,CASSYSISSGNTIYF
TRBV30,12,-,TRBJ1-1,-,TGTGCCTGGAATCCAGAGAACACTGAAGCTTTCTTT,CAWNPENTEAFF
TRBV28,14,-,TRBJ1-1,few,TGTGCCAGCAGTCACGGGACAACCAACACTGAAGCTTTCTTT,CASSHGTTNTEAFF
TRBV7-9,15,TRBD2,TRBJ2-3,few,TGTGCCAGCAGCCCTTTTGGGGGGGAAACAGATACGCAGTATTTT,CASSPFGGETDTQYF
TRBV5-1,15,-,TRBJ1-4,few,TGCGCCAGCAGCTTGGAAGGGCCCATATCCGGAAAACTGTTTTTT,CASSLEGPISGKLFF
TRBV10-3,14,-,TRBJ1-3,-,TGTGCCATCAGTGACCCCAGGGCTGGAAACACCATATATTTT,CAISDPRAGNTIYF
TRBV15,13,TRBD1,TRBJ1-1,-,TGTGCCACCAGCATAACAGGGGGCCGACAAGCTTTCTTT,CATSITGGRQAFF
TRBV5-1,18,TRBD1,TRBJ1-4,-,TGCGCCAGCAGCTTGGTACAGGGGTATATTTTTCCTAATGAAAAACTGTTTTTT,CASSLVQGYIFPNEKLFF
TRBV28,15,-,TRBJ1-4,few,TGTGCCAGCAGTTACGGGCCAGGGGATAATGAAAAACTGTTTTTT,CASSYGPGDNEKLFF
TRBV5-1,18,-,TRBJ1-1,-,TGCGCCAGCAGCCGGACCACCGTACGTAGGACAGAAATGGCTGAAGCTTTCTTT,CASSRTTVRRTEMAEAFF
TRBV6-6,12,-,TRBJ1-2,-,TGTGCCAGCAACGACCTGGGCTATGGCTACACCTTC,CASNDLGYGYTF
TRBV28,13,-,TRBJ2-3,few,TGTGCCAGCAGTTCGGGAGCCGAGGATACGCAGTATTTT,CASSSGAEDTQYF
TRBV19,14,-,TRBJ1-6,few,TGTGCTAGTGTGGGACCAAACATAGATTCACCCCTCCACTTT,CASVGPNIDSPLHF
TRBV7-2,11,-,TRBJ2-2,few,TGTGCCAGCAGCTTCGCCGGGGAGCTGTTTTTT,CASSFAGELFF
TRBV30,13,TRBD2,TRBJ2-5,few,TGTGCCTGGAGTCGGACTAGCGAAGAGACCCAGTACTTC,CAWSRTSEETQYF
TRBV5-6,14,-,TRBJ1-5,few,TGTGCCAGCAGCTTGGCAGCAAATGATCAGCCCCAGCATTTT,CASSLAANDQPQHF
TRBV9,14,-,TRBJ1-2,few,TGTGCCAGCAGCGTAGTTCCTATATTGAGTGGCTACACCTTC,CASSVVPILSGYTF
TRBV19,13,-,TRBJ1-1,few,TGTGCCAGTAGTATCTCCAGTAGGACTGAAGCTTTCTTT,CASSISSRTEAFF
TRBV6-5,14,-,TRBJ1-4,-,TGTGCCAGCAGCCCTAGACAGAGGGGTGAAAAACTGTTTTTT,CASSPRQRGEKLFF
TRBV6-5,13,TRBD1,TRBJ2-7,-,TGTGCCAGCAGTTACGACAGGGGGGACGAGCAGTACTTC,CASSYDRGDEQYF
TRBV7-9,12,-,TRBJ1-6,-,TGTGCCAGCAGCTTAGAGGAGGGTGCCCTCCACTTT,CASSLEEGALHF
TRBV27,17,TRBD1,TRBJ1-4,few,TGTGCCAGCAGTCTGACGCCAGGGACAGCCTTTAATGAAAAACTGTTTTTT,CASSLTPGTAFNEKLFF
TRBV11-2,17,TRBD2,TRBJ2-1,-,TGTGCCAGCAGCCAACGTCCGACTAGCGGGGCAAACAATGAGCAGTTCTTC,CASSQRPTSGANNEQFF
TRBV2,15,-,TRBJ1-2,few,TGTGCCAGCAGTATCTCCAGGACGACTAACTATGGCTACACCTTC,CASSISRTTNYGYTF
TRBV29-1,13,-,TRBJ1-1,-,TGCAGCGTTCCCGGACAAAAGAACACTGAAGCTTTCTTT,CSVPGQKNTEAFF
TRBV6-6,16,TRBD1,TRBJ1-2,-,TGTGCCAGCAGTTACTCTGCCGGGACAGGGGGCTATGGCTACACCTTC,CASSYSAGTGGYGYTF
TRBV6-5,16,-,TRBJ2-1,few,TGTGCCAGCAGTTACGTGGGAGGACGGTCTGACAATGAGCAGTTCTTC,CASSYVGGRSDNEQFF
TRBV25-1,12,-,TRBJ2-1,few,TGTGCCAGCAGTGTAAGCCACAATGAGCAGTTCTTC,CASSVSHNEQFF
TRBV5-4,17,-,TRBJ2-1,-,TGTGCCAGCAGTCCTAATAAAGGGGGATACTCCTACAATGAGCAGTTCTTC,CASSPNKGGYSYNEQFF
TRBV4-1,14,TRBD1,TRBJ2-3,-,TGCGCCAGCAGCCAAGTGACAGGGGAGGATACGCAGTATTTT,CASSQVTGEDTQYF
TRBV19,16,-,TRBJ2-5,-,TGTGCCAGTAGTACCCTCGAGGGAATCGTCCAAGAGACCCAGTACTTC,CASSTLEGIVQETQYF
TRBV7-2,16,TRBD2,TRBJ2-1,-,TGTGCCAGCAGCCCTTATAGCGGGGGGGCTGGCAATGAGCAGTTCTTC,CASSPYSGGAGNEQFF
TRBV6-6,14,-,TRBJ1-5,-,TGTGTCAGCAGTTTTCAGGCCGCCAATCAGCCCCAGCATTTT,CVSSFQAANQPQHF
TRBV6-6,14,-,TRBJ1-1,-,TGTGCCAGCAGTTACACTATAACAGGCATTAGAGCTTTCTTT,CASSYTITGIRAFF
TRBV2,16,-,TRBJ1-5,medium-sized,TGTGCCAGCGAATTGAGGCCTCTCTATAGCAATCAGCCCCAGCATTTT,CASELRPLYSNQPQHF
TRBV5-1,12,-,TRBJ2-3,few,TGCGCCAGCAGCTCAGGTTCAGATACGCAGTATTTT,CASSSGSDTQYF
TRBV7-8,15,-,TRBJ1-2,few,TGTGCCAGCAGCTTAGAAAGCAGGGGCACGTCGGGCTACACCTTC,CASSLESRGTSGYTF
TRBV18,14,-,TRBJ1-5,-,TGTGCCAGCTCACTTAGATATAGCAATCAGCCCCAGCATTTT,CASSLRYSNQPQHF
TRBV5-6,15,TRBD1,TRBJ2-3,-,TGTGCCAGCAGCTACCAGGGGGCCCTCACAGATACGCAGTATTTT,CASSYQGALTDTQYF
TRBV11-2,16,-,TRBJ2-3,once,TGTGCCAGCAGCTCCCTCCGGAGCGTAGGTCCAGATACGCAGTATTTT,CASSSLRSVGPDTQYF
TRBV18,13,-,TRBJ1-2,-,TGTGCCAGCTCACCAGCAGGGGACTATGGCTACACCTTC,CASSPAGDYGYTF
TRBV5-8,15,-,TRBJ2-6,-,TGTGCCAGCAGCTTGGACAGGGCTGGGGCCAACGTCCTGACTTTC,CASSLDRAGANVLTF
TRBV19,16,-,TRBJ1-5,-,TGTGCCAGTAGTATGGACTCTGGGAATAGCAATCAGCCCCAGCATTTT,CASSMDSGNSNQPQHF
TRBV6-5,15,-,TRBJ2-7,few,TGTGCCAGCAGTTACTCGTGGGGGTCCCCCTACGAGCAGTACTTC,CASSYSWGSPYEQYF
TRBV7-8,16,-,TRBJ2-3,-,TGTGCCAGCAGCCCAGGTTTGCGCCCAGTGACAGATACGCAGTATTTT,CASSPGLRPVTDTQYF